The 6 T cell receptor beta chains listed next were all sequenced from one sample in a study of early T cells in non-severe SARS-CoV-2 infection. TCRdb re-called the 5' RACE reads through MiXCR, storing one row per CDR3 protein. The sample has tens of thousands of distinct CDR3 sequences, over 20% seen once. The material sequenced was whole blood, taken at baseline. These receptors were obtained from an adult who was a healthcare worker with PCR-confirmed SARS-CoV-2 infection or an uninfected control (not recorded which).

Details on this clonotype: A single base separates this from a much larger clone, so it may be a read error. The rearrangement uses TRBV6-2 or TRBV6-3 and TRBJ2-3; no definite D call. The CDR3 is 11 residues long. Germline CDR1 is MNHEY and CDR2 is SVGEGT. V lost 0 bases and J lost 5, with 0 bases in between. This chain's CDR3 is CASSYSDTQYF. The CDR3 DNA sequence: TGTGCCAGCAGTTACTCAGATACGCAGTATTTT.

This chain joins TRBV18 and TRBJ1-2, with D possibly matching TRBD1 (6 bases). CDR3 length equals 14 residues. V shed 5 bases and J shed 7 bases, with 17 bases lying between them. Germline loops: CDR1 KGHSH, CDR2 LQKENI. The CDR3 protein is CASSSLTSDSGYTF. Here the CDR3 DNA reads TGTGCCAGCTCAAGCCTAACTTCGGACAGTGGCTACACCTTC.

This clonotype was seen a handful of times. In DNA, the CDR3 is TGTGCCAGTAGTACCTCAGCGGGGCAGGAGACCCAGTACTTC. Residues: CASSTSAGQETQYF. The J gene is TRBJ2-5, the V gene TRBV19; 7 nucleotides line up with TRBD2. The CDR3 loop spans 14 amino acids. Germline CDR1 and CDR2: LNHDA and SQIVND (reference sequence). Germline trimming cut 4 bases from V and 5 bases from J; bases unmatched to any gene: 7.

This clonotype was counted between two and nine times. The rearrangement joins TRBV6-4 to TRBJ1-2; D is unresolved. The CDR3 runs 13 residues. Trimming cost V 4 bases and J 4 bases, with 10 bases left between them. CDR1 is MRHNA, CDR2 SNTAGT, per germline. DNA of the CDR3: TGTGCCAGCAGTGCTGGCCTTGGCTATGGCTACACCTTC. This codes for CASSAGLGYGYTF.

This clonotype was found many times. The chain is built from TRBV7-3 and TRBJ1-1; a possible D gene is TRBD1 (5 bases). Germline V gene sequence: CDR1 SGHTA, CDR2 FQGTGA. The CDR3 length is 15 residues. V gave up 0 bases and J gave up 2 bases, with 10 bases separating them. The CDR3 here is CASSLTGGTNTEAFF. For the CDR3, the DNA is TGTGCCAGCAGCTTAACCGGGGGTACCAACACTGAAGCTTTCTTT.

This clonotype was seen more than once but under ten times. The CDR3 loop is CSARDGRGGAYEQYF. CDR3 in DNA: TGCAGTGCTAGAGATGGGAGAGGGGGGGCTTACGAGCAGTACTTC. The chain couples TRBV20-1 to TRBJ2-7, with TRBD2 as a possible D gene (7 bases). CDR1 and CDR2 (germline): DFQATT, SNEGSKA (reference sequence). Trimming cost V 0 bases and J 4 bases, with 16 bases left between them. This CDR3 has 15 residues.